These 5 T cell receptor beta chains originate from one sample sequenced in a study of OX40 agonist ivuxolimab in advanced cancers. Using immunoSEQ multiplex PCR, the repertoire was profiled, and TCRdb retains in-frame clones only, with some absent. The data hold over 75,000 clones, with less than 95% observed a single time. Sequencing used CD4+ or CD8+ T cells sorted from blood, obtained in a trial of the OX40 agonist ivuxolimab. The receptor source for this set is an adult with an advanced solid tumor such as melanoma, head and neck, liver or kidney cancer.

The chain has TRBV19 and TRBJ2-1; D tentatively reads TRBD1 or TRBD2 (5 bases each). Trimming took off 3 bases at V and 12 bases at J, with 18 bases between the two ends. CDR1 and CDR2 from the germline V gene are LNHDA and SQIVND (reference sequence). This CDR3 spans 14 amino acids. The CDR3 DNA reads TGTGCCAGTAGTATCACCGGTATCGAGAGGGGGCAGTTCTTC. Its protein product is CASSITGIERGQFF.

This chain's CDR3 is CASSRTGGTDTQYF. In nucleotides, the CDR3 is TGTGCCAGCAGCCGGACAGGGGGCACAGATACGCAGTATTTT. V is TRBV5-4 and J is TRBJ2-3, with 9 bases fitting TRBD1. V was pared by 4 bases and J by 1 base, with 1 base of the junction left unmatched. Per germline, CDR1 SGHNT and CDR2 YYREEE (reference sequence). This CDR3 has 14 residues.

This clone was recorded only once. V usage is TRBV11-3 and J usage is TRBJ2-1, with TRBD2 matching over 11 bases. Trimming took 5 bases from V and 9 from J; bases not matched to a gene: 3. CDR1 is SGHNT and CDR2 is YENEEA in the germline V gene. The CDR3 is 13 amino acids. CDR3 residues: CASSQGLAAEQFF. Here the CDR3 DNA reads TGTGCCAGCAGCCAGGGACTAGCGGCTGAGCAGTTCTTC.

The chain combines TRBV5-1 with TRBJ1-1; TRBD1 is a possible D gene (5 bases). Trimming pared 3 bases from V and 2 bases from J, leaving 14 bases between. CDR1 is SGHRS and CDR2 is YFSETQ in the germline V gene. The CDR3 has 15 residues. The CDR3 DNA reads TGCGCCAGCAGCTCCGAGGGGCCTCCCAACACTGAAGCTTTCTTT. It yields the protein CASSSEGPPNTEAFF.

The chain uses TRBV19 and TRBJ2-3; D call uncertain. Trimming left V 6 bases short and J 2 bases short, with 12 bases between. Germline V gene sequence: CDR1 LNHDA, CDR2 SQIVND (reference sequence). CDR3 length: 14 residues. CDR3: CASSTLWTTDTQYF. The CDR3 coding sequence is TGTGCCAGTAGCACCCTCTGGACCACAGATACGCAGTATTTT.